The 31 T cell receptor beta chains below were found in one sample sequenced in a study of shared clonotypes between healthy human individuals. Sequencing used immunoSEQ multiplex PCR; TCRdb keeps in-frame clones, though not all of them. The sample carries about 670,000 clones, more than 70% recorded once. The sequencing input was memory CD4+ T cells sorted from blood. Noted subset: CD45RA-negative fraction. The receptors stem from a woman aged 30 to 39 in good health.

V and J are TRBV5-1 and TRBJ1-1; D gene uncertain. This CDR3 comprises 14 residues. Trimming removed 0 bases at V and 13 bases at J, with 19 bases between. Germline-derived CDR1 and CDR2 are SGHRS and YFSETQ. The CDR3 bases are TGCGCCAGCAGCTTGGGCCACGAGTTCTCCCGGGGTTTCTTT. Its protein product is CASSLGHEFSRGFF.

The chain couples TRBV28 to TRBJ1-5, with 9 bases identical to TRBD1. Germline CDR1 MDHEN, CDR2 SYDVKM. Trimming cost V 5 bases and J 4 bases; bases outside gene matches: 15. This CDR3 has 18 amino acids. CDR3 bases: TGTGCCAGCAGTCCCCCCCCGGGACAGGGACTCGTAAATCAGCCCCAGCATTTT. Translating it yields CASSPPPGQGLVNQPQHF.

This chain joins TRBV18 and TRBJ1-2; the D is unclear. Per the germline V gene, CDR1 is KGHSH and CDR2 is LQKENI. Trimming shortened V by 2 bases and J by 3 bases, and 13 bases separated the two germline ends. The CDR3 length is 15 residues. CDR3 sequence: CASSPAQELYYGYTF. CDR3 nucleotide sequence: TGTGCCAGCTCACCAGCTCAGGAGTTGTACTATGGCTACACCTTC.

This clone has only one observation. The rearrangement uses TRBV5-1 and TRBJ2-7, with 10 bases that match TRBD2. Germline assignment: CDR1 SGHRS and CDR2 YFSETQ. The CDR3 consists of 14 residues. The V and J ends lost 0 bases and 6 bases, in that order; junction bases with no gene match: 3. CDR3 sequence (DNA): TGCGCCAGCAGCTTGGAACTAGCGGGGTCCGAGCAGTACTTC. This gives the protein CASSLELAGSEQYF.

This clone was detected a few times. The chain links TRBV6-1 to TRBJ2-1, with D possibly called TRBD1 or TRBD2 (5 bases each). Trimming cost V 1 base and J 4 bases, with 14 bases left between them. The CDR3 is 16 residues long. CDR1 and CDR2 from the germline V gene are MNHNS and SASEGT. The CDR3 DNA reads TGTGCCAGCAGTGAAGTAGGGAGTGGGGCGTACAATGAGCAGTTCTTC. It encodes CASSEVGSGAYNEQFF.

This clone was seen only a few times. This chain uses TRBV4-1 with TRBJ2-1, with TRBD2 identical over 9 bases. CDR3 size: 16 residues. The J segment lost 5 bases and the V segment lost 0 bases, leaving 5 bases of the junction unmatched. In germline, CDR1 is MGHRA, CDR2 YSYEKL. The DNA of the CDR3 is TGCGCCAGCAGCCAAGAGTCGGCTAGCGGGAACAATGAGCAGTTCTTC. Its translation is CASSQESASGNNEQFF.

The J gene is TRBJ2-5, the V gene TRBV30, with 7 bases lining up with TRBD1. This CDR3 contains 14 residues. Germline V gene lookup returns CDR1 GTSNPN and CDR2 SVGIG (reference sequence). V lost 0 bases to trimming and J lost 1 base; unmatched junction nucleotides: 2. The CDR3 loop reads CAWSVQGLQETQYF. CDR3 DNA sequence: TGTGCCTGGAGTGTACAGGGGCTCCAAGAGACCCAGTACTTC.

The J gene is TRBJ1-2, the V gene TRBV7-2, with D hard to call. V was pared by 7 bases and J by 3 bases, with 15 bases between. Per the germline V gene, CDR1 is SGHTA and CDR2 is FQGNSA. The CDR3 consists of 14 residues. CDR3 sequence: CASTPAPEDYGYTF. CDR3 sequence (DNA): TGTGCCAGCACCCCCGCCCCGGAGGACTATGGCTACACCTTC.

This sequence joins TRBV29-1 and TRBJ2-1; 10 positions agree with TRBD2. Trimming cost V 4 bases and J 4 bases; bases outside gene matches: 4. Per the germline V gene, CDR1 is SQVTM and CDR2 is ANQGSEA. CDR3 size: 14 residues. The CDR3 DNA sequence: TGCAGCGTTGGGCGGACTAGCGGATACAATGAGCAGTTCTTC. As protein: CSVGRTSGYNEQFF.

The chain uses TRBV28 and TRBJ2-1; 10 bases agree with TRBD2. Germline loops: CDR1 MDHEN, CDR2 SYDVKM. J was trimmed by 1 base and V by 8 bases; bases with no gene match: 8. The CDR3 sequence is 16 residues long. CDR3 in DNA: TGTGCCAGCGTCCGGCTAGCGGGAGTTTCCTACAATGAGCAGTTCTTC. As protein: CASVRLAGVSYNEQFF.

This clone was counted between two and nine times. The V and J genes are TRBV7-8 and TRBJ1-2, with a weak D call TRBD1 (6 bases). Germline V CDR1 and CDR2: SGHVS, FQNEAQ. This CDR3 has 13 amino acids. V was clipped by 4 bases and J by 4 bases, with 10 bases between them. The CDR3 is CASSSDRSYGYTF. CDR3 DNA: TGTGCCAGCAGCTCGGACAGAAGCTATGGCTACACCTTC.

V usage is TRBV30 and J usage is TRBJ2-3; D may be TRBD1 (6 bases). V dropped 3 bases and J dropped 2 bases, with 9 bases sitting between them. From germline, CDR1 is GTSNPN and CDR2 SVGIG (reference sequence). The CDR3 sequence is 13 residues long. CDR3 sequence reads: CAWRTGDTDTQYF. Written as DNA, the CDR3 is TGTGCCTGGAGGACAGGAGACACAGATACGCAGTATTTT. Full variable domain (rest looked up from reference TRBV30 and TRBJ2-3): SQTIHQWPATLVQPVGSPLSLECTVEGTSNPNLYWYRQAAGRGLQLLFYSVGIGQISSEVPQNLSASRPQDRQFILSSKKLLLSDSGFYLCAWRTGDTDTQYFGPGTRLTVL.

The gene calls are TRBV5-8 and TRBJ2-1; 9 bases align to TRBD2. The CDR3 has 17 residues. Germline CDR1 reads SGHTS; CDR2 reads YDEGEE. V lost 4 bases to trimming and J lost 8 bases; unmatched junction nucleotides: 16. The CDR3: CASSTYRGSGRNYEQFF. As DNA, the CDR3 is TGTGCCAGCAGCACCTACCGGGGGAGCGGGAGGAATTATGAGCAGTTCTTC.

This clone came up many times. The rearrangement joins TRBV7-8 to TRBJ1-5; tentative D call: TRBD1 (5 bases). CDR3 length: 15 residues. The V gene's germline CDR1 is SGHVS and CDR2 FQNEAQ. V lost 1 base, J lost 7 bases, and 14 bases lay in between. In DNA, the CDR3 is TGTGCCAGCAGCTTAGTTGAGGGGCCCCGGCAGCCCCAGCATTTT. It specifies CASSLVEGPRQPQHF.

V and J are TRBV7-3 and TRBJ2-1, with 8 nucleotides matching TRBD1. J was trimmed by 9 bases and V by 2 bases; bases with no gene match: 3. The CDR3 covers 13 residues. The germline gives CDR1 SGHTA, CDR2 FQGTGA. The CDR3 here is CASSLQGATEQFF. The CDR3 DNA reads as TGTGCCAGCAGCTTACAGGGGGCAACTGAGCAGTTCTTC. Full variable domain (missing parts from reference TRBV7-3 and TRBJ2-1): GAGVSQTPSNKVTEKGKYVELRCDPISGHTALYWYRQSLGQGPEFLIYFQGTGAADDSGLPNDRFFAVRPEGSVSTLKIQRTERGDSAVYLCASSLQGATEQFFGPGTRLTVL.

The genes are TRBV6-6 and TRBJ1-1; D unresolved. The CDR3 is made up of 12 amino acids. Germline V CDR1 and CDR2: MNHNY, SVGAGI (reference sequence). Trimming took 2 bases from V and 5 from J, leaving 6 bases between them. The CDR3 sequence: CASSYGRTEAFF. The DNA for the CDR3 is TGTGCCAGCAGTTACGGGAGAACTGAAGCTTTCTTT.

This chain connects TRBV19 to TRBJ2-2; TRBD1 or TRBD2 may be the D gene (6 bases each). Germline V gives CDR1 LNHDA, CDR2 SQIVND (reference sequence). The CDR3 loop spans 13 amino acids. With 11 bases removed from V and 0 bases from J, the gap between germline ends came to 10 bases. The CDR3 region has the DNA TGTGCCCTTAGGGGGGCGAACACCGGGGAGCTGTTTTTT. Encoded protein: CALRGANTGELFF.

The rearrangement joins TRBV27 to TRBJ2-7; 13 bases are shared with TRBD2. V shed 6 bases and J 3 bases; nucleotides not matched to a gene: 5. The CDR3 contains 15 residues. Germline CDR1 and CDR2: MNHEY and SMNVEV (reference sequence). As DNA, the CDR3 is TGTGCCAGCAGGGGGGGACTAGCGGGATACTACGAGCAGTACTTC. The encoded protein is CASRGGLAGYYEQYF.

Note on this clone: This same CDR3 is encoded by further DNA sequences in the sample. V gene TRBV19 combines with J gene TRBJ1-2; 9 bases agree with TRBD1. CDR3 length: 14 amino acids. The germline V gene has CDR1 LNHDA and CDR2 SQIVND (reference sequence). V lost 9 bases to trimming and J lost 1 base; unmatched junction nucleotides: 6. The CDR3, as DNA: TGTGCCAGCCGGCCGGGACAGGGTAACTATGGCTACACCTTC. This encodes CASRPGQGNYGYTF.

This clone occurred a few times. CDR3 sequence reads: CASSTRQLYYSNQPQHF. The DNA of the CDR3 is TGTGCCAGCAGTACCCGACAGTTATACTATAGCAATCAGCCCCAGCATTTT. J is TRBJ1-5 and V is TRBV28; D may be TRBD1 (5 bases). CDR3 length: 17 amino acids. Per the germline V gene, CDR1 is MDHEN and CDR2 is SYDVKM. Trimming took off 5 bases at V and 0 bases at J, with 17 bases between the two ends.

The chain employs TRBV6-5 and TRBJ2-5; 8 nucleotides match TRBD1. The CDR3 loop spans 15 amino acids. From germline, CDR1 is MNHEY and CDR2 SVGAGI. With 5 bases clipped from V and 3 bases from J, the junction kept 8 bases outside the gene matches. The CDR3 DNA follows: TGTGCCAGCAGTCGCCTAAGGACAGGGAAAGAGACCCAGTACTTC. It codes for CASSRLRTGKETQYF.

The chain employs TRBV27 and TRBJ1-3; no reliable D call. The CDR3 consists of 14 residues. Trimming cost V 8 bases and J 3 bases, with 14 bases left between them. Germline assignment: CDR1 MNHEY and CDR2 SMNVEV (reference sequence). In DNA form, the CDR3 reads TGTGCCAGCCGCCGGGCAGACGTTGGAAACACCATATATTTT. Residues: CASRRADVGNTIYF.

The chain employs TRBV5-1 and TRBJ2-5, with TRBD1 identical over 8 bases. J lost 2 bases, V lost 3 bases, and 9 bases had no gene match. Germline-derived CDR1 and CDR2 are SGHRS and YFSETQ. This CDR3 region has 16 residues. CDR3 sequence (DNA): TGCGCCAGCAGCTCTCGAGGGACAGGAGTTCAAGAGACCCAGTACTTC. Residues: CASSSRGTGVQETQYF.

J is TRBJ2-3 and V is TRBV2; TRBD1 aligns across 7 bases. The V gene's germline CDR1 is SNHLY and CDR2 FYNNEI. V lost 10 bases to trimming and J lost 2 bases; unmatched junction nucleotides: 9. The CDR3 is made up of 14 amino acids. CDR3 nucleotide sequence: TGTGCCACCCCACTCGAGGGGGCCACAGATACGCAGTATTTT. This sequence encodes CATPLEGATDTQYF.

The chain recombines TRBV28 with TRBJ2-2; 9 nucleotides match TRBD2. Trimming at V came to 11 bases and at J to 2 bases, leaving 6 bases not matched to a gene. The CDR3 has 14 amino acids. The germline V gene encodes CDR1 MDHEN and CDR2 SYDVKM. The CDR3 DNA reads as TGTGCCGAAAGCGGGAGGCTAAACACCGGGGAGCTGTTTTTT. Its protein is CAESGRLNTGELFF.

The genes are TRBV19 and TRBJ1-2; 8 bases are shared with TRBD1. The trim removed 5 bases at V and 8 bases at J, leaving 7 bases unmatched. The CDR3 length is 13 residues. Germline values: CDR1 LNHDA, CDR2 SQIVND (reference sequence). Written as DNA, the CDR3 is TGTGCCAGTAGTTTACGGACAGGGAAGGGCTACACCTTC. Translating gives CASSLRTGKGYTF.

The table lists this clone with a few counts. The chain is built from TRBV5-1 and TRBJ1-2, with D possibly matching TRBD1 (6 bases). V lost 2 bases to trimming and J lost 4 bases, with 12 bases between them. CDR3 length equals 14 residues. Germline CDR1 SGHRS, CDR2 YFSETQ. The CDR3 bases are TGCGCCAGCAGCTTAACGGGGGCTCCCTATGGCTACACCTTC. Protein sequence: CASSLTGAPYGYTF.

The rearrangement links TRBV7-3 to TRBJ2-5; TRBD1 matches 7 bases. The trim removed 3 bases at V and 1 base at J, leaving 5 bases unmatched. Germline V gene sequence: CDR1 SGHTA, CDR2 FQGTGA. CDR3 length equals 15 residues. This chain's CDR3 is CASSFRGQSQETQYF. DNA for the CDR3: TGTGCCAGCAGCTTTCGGGGACAGAGCCAAGAGACCCAGTACTTC.

This chain joins TRBV11-2 and TRBJ2-1, with 7 bases that match TRBD1. The V gene end was trimmed by 4 bases and the J gene end by 6 bases; junction bases not matched to a gene: 15. This CDR3 comprises 17 residues. CDR1 and CDR2 (germline): SGHAT, FQNNGV. The CDR3 region is CASSYTPRQGYSNEQFF. The CDR3 coding sequence is TGTGCCAGCAGCTACACCCCCCGACAGGGTTATAGCAATGAGCAGTTCTTC. Filled out from reference TRBV11-2 and TRBJ2-1, the complete variable domain reads EAGVAQSPRYKIIEKRQSVAFWCNPISGHATLYWYQQILGQGPKLLIQFQNNGVVDDSQLPKDRFSAERLKGVDSTLKIQPAKLEDSAVYLCASSYTPRQGYSNEQFFGPGTRLTVL.

The rearrangement links TRBV5-4 to TRBJ2-2; 15 nucleotides align to TRBD2. The junction had 3 bases not matched to a gene; V was cut back by 3 bases and J by 3 bases. In germline, CDR1 is SGHNT, CDR2 YYREEE (reference sequence). The CDR3 covers 17 residues. The CDR3 reads CASSSGLAGGYTGELFF. The CDR3 DNA reads as TGTGCCAGCAGCTCGGGACTAGCGGGAGGATACACCGGGGAGCTGTTTTTT.

This clone was observed a single time. The V gene is TRBV27, the J gene TRBJ2-7; TRBD2 aligns across 7 bases. This CDR3 region has 19 residues. V shed 2 bases, J shed 6 bases, and the junction held 22 bases outside the gene matches. Germline V gives CDR1 MNHEY, CDR2 SMNVEV (reference sequence). The CDR3 region is CASSLRPPFGTNLPSEQYF. The CDR3, as DNA: TGTGCCAGCAGTTTACGGCCTCCATTTGGGACTAACCTCCCCTCCGAGCAGTACTTC.